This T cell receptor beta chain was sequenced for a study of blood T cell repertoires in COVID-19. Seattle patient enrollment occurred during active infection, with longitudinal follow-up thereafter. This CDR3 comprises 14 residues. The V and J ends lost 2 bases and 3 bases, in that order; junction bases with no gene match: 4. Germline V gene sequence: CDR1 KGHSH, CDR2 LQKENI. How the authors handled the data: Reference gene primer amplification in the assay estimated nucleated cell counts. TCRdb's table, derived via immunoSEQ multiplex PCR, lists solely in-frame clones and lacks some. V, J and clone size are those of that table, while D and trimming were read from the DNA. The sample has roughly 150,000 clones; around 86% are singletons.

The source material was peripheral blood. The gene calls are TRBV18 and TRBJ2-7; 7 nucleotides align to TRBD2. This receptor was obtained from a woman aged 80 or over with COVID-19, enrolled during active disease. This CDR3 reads CASSPSTGGYEQYF. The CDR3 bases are TGTGCCAGCTCACCATCAACGGGAGGCTACGAGCAGTACTTC.